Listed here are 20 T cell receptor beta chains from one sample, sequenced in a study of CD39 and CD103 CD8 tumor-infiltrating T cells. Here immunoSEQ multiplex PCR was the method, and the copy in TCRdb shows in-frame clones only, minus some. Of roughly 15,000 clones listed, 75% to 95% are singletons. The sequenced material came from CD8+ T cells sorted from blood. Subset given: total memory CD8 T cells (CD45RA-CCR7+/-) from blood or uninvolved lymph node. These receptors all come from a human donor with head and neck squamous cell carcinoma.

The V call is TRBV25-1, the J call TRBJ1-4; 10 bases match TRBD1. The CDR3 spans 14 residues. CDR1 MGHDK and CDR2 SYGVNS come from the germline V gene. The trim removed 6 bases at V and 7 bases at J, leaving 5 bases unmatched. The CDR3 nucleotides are TGTGCCAGCAGCCAAGGACAGGGGGTTGAAAAACTGTTTTTT. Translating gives CASSQGQGVEKLFF. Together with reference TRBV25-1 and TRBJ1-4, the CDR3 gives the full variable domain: EADIYQTPRYLVIGTGKKITLECSQTMGHDKMYWYQQDPGMELHLIHYSYGVNSTEKGDLSSESTVSRIRTEHFPLTLESARPSHTSQYLCASSQGQGVEKLFFGSGTQLSVL.

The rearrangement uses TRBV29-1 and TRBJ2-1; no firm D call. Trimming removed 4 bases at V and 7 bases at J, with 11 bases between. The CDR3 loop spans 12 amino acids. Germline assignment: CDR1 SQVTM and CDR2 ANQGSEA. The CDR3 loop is CSVAYLGNEQFF. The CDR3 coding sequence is TGCAGCGTTGCCTATCTCGGGAATGAGCAGTTCTTC.

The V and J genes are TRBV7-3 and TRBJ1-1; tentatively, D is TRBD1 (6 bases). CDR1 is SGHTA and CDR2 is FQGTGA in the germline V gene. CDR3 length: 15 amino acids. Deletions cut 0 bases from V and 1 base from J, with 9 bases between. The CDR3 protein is CASSLTGGENTEAFF. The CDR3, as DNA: TGTGCCAGCAGCTTAACGGGGGGCGAGAACACTGAAGCTTTCTTT.

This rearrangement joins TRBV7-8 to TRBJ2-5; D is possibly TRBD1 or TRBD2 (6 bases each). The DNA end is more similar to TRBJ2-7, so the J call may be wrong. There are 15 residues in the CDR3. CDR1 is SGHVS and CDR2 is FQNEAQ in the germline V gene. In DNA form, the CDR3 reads TGTGCCAGCAGCTCCCTCGGGGGCAGATCCTACGAGCAGTACTTC. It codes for CASSSLGGRSYEQYF.

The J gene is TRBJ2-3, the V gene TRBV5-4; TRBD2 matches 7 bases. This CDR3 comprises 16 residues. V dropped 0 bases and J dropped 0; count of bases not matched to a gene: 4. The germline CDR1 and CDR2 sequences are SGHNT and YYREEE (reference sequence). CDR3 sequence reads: CASSLELAGSTDTQYF. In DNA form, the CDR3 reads TGTGCCAGCAGCTTGGAGTTAGCGGGTAGCACAGATACGCAGTATTTT. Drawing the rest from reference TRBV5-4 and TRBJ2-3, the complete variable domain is ETGVTQSPTHLIKTRGQQVTLRCSSQSGHNTVSWYQQALGQGPQFIFQYYREEENGRGNFPPRFSGLQFPNYSSELNVNALELDDSALYLCASSLELAGSTDTQYFGPGTRLTVL.

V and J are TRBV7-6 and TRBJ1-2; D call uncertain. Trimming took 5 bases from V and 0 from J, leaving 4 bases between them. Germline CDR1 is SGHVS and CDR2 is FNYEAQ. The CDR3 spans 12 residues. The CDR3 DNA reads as TGTGCCAGCAGCCCCACTAACTATGGCTACACCTTC. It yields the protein CASSPTNYGYTF.

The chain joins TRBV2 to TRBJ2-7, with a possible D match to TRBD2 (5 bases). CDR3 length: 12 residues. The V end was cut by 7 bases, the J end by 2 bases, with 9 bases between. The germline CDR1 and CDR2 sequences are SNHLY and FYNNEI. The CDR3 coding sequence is TGTGCCAGCAAAGGAGGTACCTACGAGCAGTACTTC. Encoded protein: CASKGGTYEQYF.

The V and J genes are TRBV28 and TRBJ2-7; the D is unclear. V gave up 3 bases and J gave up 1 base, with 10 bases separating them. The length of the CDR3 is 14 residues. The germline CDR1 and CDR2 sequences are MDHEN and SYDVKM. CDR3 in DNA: TGTGCCAGCAGTTTGCGACTGTCTTCCTACGAGCAGTACTTC. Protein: CASSLRLSSYEQYF.

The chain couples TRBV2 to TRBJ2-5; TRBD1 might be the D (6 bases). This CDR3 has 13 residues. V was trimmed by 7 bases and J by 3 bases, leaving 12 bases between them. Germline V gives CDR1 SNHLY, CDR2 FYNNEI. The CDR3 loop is CASKDRFKETQYF. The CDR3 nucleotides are TGTGCCAGCAAGGACAGATTCAAAGAGACCCAGTACTTC.

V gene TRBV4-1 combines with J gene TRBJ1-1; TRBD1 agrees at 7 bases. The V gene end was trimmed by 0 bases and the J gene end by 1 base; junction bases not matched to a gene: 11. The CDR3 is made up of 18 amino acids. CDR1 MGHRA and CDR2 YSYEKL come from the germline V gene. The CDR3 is CASSQEDRPSASNTEAFF. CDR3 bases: TGCGCCAGCAGCCAAGAGGACAGGCCATCCGCCTCGAACACTGAAGCTTTCTTT.

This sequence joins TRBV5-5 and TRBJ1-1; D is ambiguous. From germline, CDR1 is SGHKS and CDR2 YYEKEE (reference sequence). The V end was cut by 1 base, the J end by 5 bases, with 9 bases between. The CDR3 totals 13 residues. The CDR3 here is CASSLYAETEAFF. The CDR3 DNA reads TGTGCCAGCAGCTTGTACGCGGAGACTGAAGCTTTCTTT.

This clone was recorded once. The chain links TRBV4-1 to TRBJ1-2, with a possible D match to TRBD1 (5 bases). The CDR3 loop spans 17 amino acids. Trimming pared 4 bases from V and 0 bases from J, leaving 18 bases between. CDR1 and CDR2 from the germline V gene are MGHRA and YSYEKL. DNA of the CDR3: TGCGCCAGCAGCCCGGGGACCGGAACCCTCTCTAACTATGGCTACACCTTC. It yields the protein CASSPGTGTLSNYGYTF.

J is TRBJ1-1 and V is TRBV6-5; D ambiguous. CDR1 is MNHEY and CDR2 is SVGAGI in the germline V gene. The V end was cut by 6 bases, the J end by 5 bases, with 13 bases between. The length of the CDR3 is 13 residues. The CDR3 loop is CASSLLEWTEAFF. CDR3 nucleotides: TGTGCCAGCAGCCTTCTAGAATGGACTGAAGCTTTCTTT.

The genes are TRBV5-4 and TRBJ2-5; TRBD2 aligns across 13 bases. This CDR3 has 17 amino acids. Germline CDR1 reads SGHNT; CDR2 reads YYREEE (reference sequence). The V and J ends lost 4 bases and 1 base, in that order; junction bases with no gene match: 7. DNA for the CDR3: TGTGCCAGCAGCGACGGGACTAGCGGGGAAAGCCAAGAGACCCAGTACTTC. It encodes CASSDGTSGESQETQYF.

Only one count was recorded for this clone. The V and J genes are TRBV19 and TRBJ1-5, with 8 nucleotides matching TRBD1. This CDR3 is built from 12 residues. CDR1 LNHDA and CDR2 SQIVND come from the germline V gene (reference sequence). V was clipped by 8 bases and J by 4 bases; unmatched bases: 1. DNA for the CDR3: TGTGCCAGTCAGGGGGCGAATCAGCCCCAGCATTTT. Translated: CASQGANQPQHF.

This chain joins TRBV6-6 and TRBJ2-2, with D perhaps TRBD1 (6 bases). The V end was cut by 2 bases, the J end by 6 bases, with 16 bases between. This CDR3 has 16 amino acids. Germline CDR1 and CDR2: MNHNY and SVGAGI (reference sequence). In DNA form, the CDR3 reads TGTGCCAGCAGTTACGGAGACACAGGGTACGCCGGGGAGCTGTTTTTT. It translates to CASSYGDTGYAGELFF.

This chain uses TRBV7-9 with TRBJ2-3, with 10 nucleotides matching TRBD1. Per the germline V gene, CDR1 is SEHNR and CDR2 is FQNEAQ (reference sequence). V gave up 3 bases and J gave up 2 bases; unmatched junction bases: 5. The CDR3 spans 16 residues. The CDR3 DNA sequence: TGTGCCAGCAGCTTTCCGGGACAGGGGACCACAGATACGCAGTATTTT. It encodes CASSFPGQGTTDTQYF.

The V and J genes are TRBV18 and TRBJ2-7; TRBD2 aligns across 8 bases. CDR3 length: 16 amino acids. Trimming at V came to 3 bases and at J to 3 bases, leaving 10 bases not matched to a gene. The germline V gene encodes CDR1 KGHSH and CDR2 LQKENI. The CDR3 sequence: CASSPDLAGGIYEQYF. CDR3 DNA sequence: TGTGCCAGCTCACCGGACCTAGCGGGCGGAATCTACGAGCAGTACTTC. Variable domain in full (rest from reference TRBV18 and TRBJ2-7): NAGVMQNPRHLVRRRGQEARLRCSPMKGHSHVYWYRQLPEEGLKFMVYLQKENIIDESGMPKERFSAEFPKEGPSILRIQQVVRGDSAAYFCASSPDLAGGIYEQYFGPGTRLTVT.

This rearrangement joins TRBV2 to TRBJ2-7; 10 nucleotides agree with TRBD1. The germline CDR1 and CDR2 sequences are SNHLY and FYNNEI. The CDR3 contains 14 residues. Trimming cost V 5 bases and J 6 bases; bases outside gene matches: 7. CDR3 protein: CASSSWDRGGEQYF. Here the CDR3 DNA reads TGTGCCAGCAGTAGTTGGGACAGGGGAGGCGAGCAGTACTTC.

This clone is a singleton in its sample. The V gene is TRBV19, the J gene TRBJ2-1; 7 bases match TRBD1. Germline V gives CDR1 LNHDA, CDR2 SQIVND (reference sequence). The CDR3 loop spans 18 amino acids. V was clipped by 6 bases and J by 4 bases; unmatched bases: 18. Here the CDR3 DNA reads TGTGCCAGTAGAGGACAGGAGAAAGGCCCGAAGGCTTACAATGAGCAGTTCTTC. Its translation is CASRGQEKGPKAYNEQFF.